Below, 5 T cell receptor beta chains from the same sample are listed, as sequenced in a study of T-cell memory formation after mild COVID-19. TCRdb processed the 5' RACE reads anew with MiXCR; each CDR3 protein has one entry. The repertoire holds under 700,000 distinct CDR3 sequences, with roughly 21% as singletons. The specimen was PBMCs or a T cell subset sorted from them (not recorded which). The receptors derive from an adult woman who had mild COVID-19 (a few samples of this study predate the infection). Cell type and time point are not known.

J is TRBJ1-4 and V is TRBV20-1; D possibly corresponds to TRBD1 (5 bases). V was shortened by 6 bases and J by 8 bases, with 25 bases between the two germline ends. CDR1 is DFQATT and CDR2 is SNEGSKA in the germline V gene (reference sequence). The CDR3 has 16 residues. The chain's CDR3 is CSAHITGAPNGEKLFF. In DNA, the CDR3 is TGCAGTGCCCATATCACCGGGGCCCCTAATGGGGAAAAACTGTTTTTT.

The chain uses TRBV5-1 and TRBJ1-2, with 12 bases fitting TRBD1. V was pared by 3 bases and J by 4 bases, with 4 bases of the junction left unmatched. CDR3 size: 15 residues. The V gene's germline CDR1 is SGHRS and CDR2 YFSETQ. Written as DNA, the CDR3 is TGCGCCAGCAGCTCGGGACAGGGGGCTAGCTATGGCTACACCTTC. This encodes CASSSGQGASYGYTF.

The V call is TRBV7-3, the J call TRBJ2-3; 9 bases line up with TRBD1. Germline CDR1 is SGHTA and CDR2 is FQGTGA. CDR3 length: 16 amino acids. The V and J ends lost 5 bases and 4 bases, in that order; junction bases with no gene match: 10. The CDR3 sequence: CASSAFGTGSSDTQYF. CDR3 in DNA: TGTGCCAGCAGCGCGTTCGGGACAGGGTCGTCAGATACGCAGTATTTT. Using reference TRBV7-3 and TRBJ2-3 for the parts outside the CDR3, the full variable domain is GAGVSQTPSNKVTEKGKYVELRCDPISGHTALYWYRQSLGQGPEFLIYFQGTGAADDSGLPNDRFFAVRPEGSVSTLKIQRTERGDSAVYLCASSAFGTGSSDTQYFGPGTRLTVL.

J is TRBJ1-1 and V is TRBV27, with no clear D. This CDR3 contains 15 residues. The V gene's germline CDR1 is MNHEY and CDR2 SMNVEV (reference sequence). V was clipped by 5 bases and J by 0 bases, with 13 bases between them. Here the CDR3 DNA reads TGTGCCAGCAGTCCACTGACATTTATGAACACTGAAGCTTTCTTT. Translating gives CASSPLTFMNTEAFF.

This rearrangement joins TRBV11-3 to TRBJ2-1, with 14 bases that match TRBD2. This CDR3 is 17 amino acids long. The germline V gene encodes CDR1 SGHNT and CDR2 YENEEA. The J segment lost 6 bases and the V segment lost 6 bases, leaving 10 bases of the junction unmatched. The CDR3 here is CASSPRAGTSGGNEQFF. DNA of the CDR3: TGTGCCAGCAGTCCCCGGGCCGGGACTAGCGGGGGCAATGAGCAGTTCTTC.